This T cell receptor (beta chain) was obtained from a study of T cell repertoires in cytomegalovirus infection (dated 2019 in TCRdb). Broadly, across the study: Alongside well-studied HLA-B-restricted epitopes, the peptide stimulations were aimed at recently identified HLA-C-restricted CMV epitopes, whose presentation resists viral immunomodulation. The HLA type of each donor mattered for the analysis, because public TCR beta signatures pointed to carriage of CMV infection along with the matching HLA type.

Taken with the paper, the label for treatment or condition translates to: in vitro stimulation with specific CMV peptide epitopes to enrich CMV-specific T cells. This sample was sequenced with an Illumina HiSeq 1500. The public reads were run again by TCRdb, first through fastp at Q25 and then through MiXCR, and only productive beta chains were kept. Identical CDR3 protein sequences are pooled into one entry, listed with their most common genes and DNA. This sample has about 340,000 distinct CDR3 sequences in its table, and under 35% of those were observed once. The ten largest account for 15% to 20% of the sample. What the work shows at the level of the full study, not this receptor alone: In both this cohort and an independent roughly 350-donor cohort, the cumulative frequency of public TCR beta family members distinguished carriers of CMV infection plus the relevant HLA type. The ex vivo response was dominated by HLA-C-restricted CMV-specific TCR beta clonotypes, and the single most frequent clonotype in two of eight donors was supplied by these HLA-C-restricted clonotypes.

From a lookup of the germline V gene (reference sequence), CDR1 and CDR2 are DFQATT and SNEGSKA. The CDR3 holds 14 amino acids from the cysteine to the phenylalanine. Only the CDR3 region is kept as DNA, spanning 42 bases read in frame from base 1. The V end loses 0 bases and the J end loses 1 base, and a stretch of 7 bases separates them. Remarks on this clonotype: No cognate antigen has been identified for it. Base quality data are lacking; no much larger clone is found one base away.

The sample consisted of cultured PBMCs, taken from culture after CMV antigen stimulation. The chain employs TRBV20-1 and TRBJ1-5, with no confident D gene call. This TCR was sampled from a human donor in good health (CMV status not recorded). Some clones in this sample may be carry-over from other donors' samples. The DNA sequence is given as TGCAGTGCTAGAGAGGGATCCAGCAATCAGCCCCAGCATTTT. This is translated as CSAREGSSNQPQHF.